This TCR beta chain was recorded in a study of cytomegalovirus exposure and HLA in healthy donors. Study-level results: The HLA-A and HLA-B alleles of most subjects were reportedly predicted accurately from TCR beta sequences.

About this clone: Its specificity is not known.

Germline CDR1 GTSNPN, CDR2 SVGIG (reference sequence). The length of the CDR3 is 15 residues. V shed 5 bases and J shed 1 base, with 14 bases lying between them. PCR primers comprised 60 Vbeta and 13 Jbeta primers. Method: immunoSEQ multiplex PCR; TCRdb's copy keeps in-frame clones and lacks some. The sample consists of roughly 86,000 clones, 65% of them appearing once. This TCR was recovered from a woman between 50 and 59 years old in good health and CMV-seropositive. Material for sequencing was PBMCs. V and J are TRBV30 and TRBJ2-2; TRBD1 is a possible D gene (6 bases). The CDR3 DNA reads TGTGCCTGGGGGGGCTCCGGAATGAACACCGGGGAGCTGTTTTTT. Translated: CAWGGSGMNTGELFF.